This note documents a single T cell receptor (beta chain) sequence. Its antigen is undetermined. Trimming took 5 bases from V and 4 from J, leaving 15 bases between them. From germline, CDR1 is SGHRS and CDR2 YFSETQ. This CDR3 region has 15 residues. Clones were read by immunoSEQ multiplex PCR, and TCRdb kept only the in-frame ones, dropping some. This table holds over 150,000 clones, just over 90% found once. This specimen belongs to a study of T cell responses to AZD1222 COVID-19 vaccine. The study's findings and limits: Possibly, clonal diversity was underestimated; donors were largely white British and included more females.

This TCR was recovered from an adult in good health. The V call is TRBV5-1, the J call TRBJ2-2, with unresolved D. Sample: peripheral blood, taken on day 0 of MenACWY control vaccination. The CDR3 nucleotides are TGCGCCAGCAGTCCCTCTGGATCTAGCACCGGGGAGCTGTTTTTT. It translates to CASSPSGSSTGELFF. The full variable domain, in which reference TRBV5-1 and TRBJ2-2 provide the parts outside the CDR3, is KAGVTQTPRYLIKTRGQQVTLSCSPISGHRSVSWYQQTPGQGLQFLFEYFSETQRNKGNFPGRFSGRQFSNSRSEMNVSTLELGDSALYLCASSPSGSSTGELFFGEGSRLTVL.